This section outlines one TCR beta chain sequence together with its context. No antigen is known for it. Sequencing libraries for TCR beta were prepared with iRepertoire HTBI primers and Arm-PCR of CDR3 regions. TCRdb re-called the multiplex PCR reads through MiXCR, storing one row per CDR3 protein. The table lists around 400,000 distinct CDR3 sequences, about 16% of them singletons. The data derive from a study of regulatory T cells in long-lasting Graves disease. The study, taken as a whole, reports: TRBV28, TRBJ1-2 and TRBJ2-5 were favored in persistent disease. Peripheral blood, not thyroid tissue, was the sole material studied. A greater number of public clonotypes (approximately 2,700) was shared by persistent patients than by new patients (approximately 910).

The time point here: newly diagnosed GD, antithyroid drugs for less than 3 months. RNA isolated from PBMCs was used to make the TCR library. The germline V and J ends were trimmed by 5 bases and 0 bases, with 7 bases remaining between them. The CDR3 contains 14 residues. CDR1 SGHVS and CDR2 FQNEAQ come from the germline V gene. This clonotype originated in a female donor with Graves disease. This specimen was peripheral blood mononuclear cells (PBMCs), taken at new diagnosis, from a patient treated with antithyroid drugs. The chain is built from TRBV7-8 and TRBJ2-2; D is unresolved. The CDR3 protein is CASSVKTNTGELFF. CDR3 bases: TGTGCCAGCAGCGTAAAAACGAACACCGGGGAGCTGTTTTTT.